The clone carrying this TCR beta chain came up many times. Its antigen is not known. This sample stems from a study of regulatory T cells in long-lasting Graves disease. Turning to the study itself: For under 3 months, newly diagnosed Graves' patients had been taking antithyroid drugs. Notes on the study in general: Clonotypes that were public and shared totalled some 2,900 in persistent patients versus 750 to 1,000 in new patients.

Researchers made TCR beta libraries by using iRepertoire HTBI primers and running Arm-PCR on CDR3 regions. TCRdb redid the calling of the multiplex PCR reads with MiXCR, one entry per CDR3 protein. There are about 320,000 distinct CDR3 sequences in the sample; over 15% occur only once, and 38% lies in the top ten. Documented time point: newly diagnosed GD, antithyroid drugs for less than 3 months. Extracted RNA from PBMCs served as the source of the TCR library. The input for sequencing was peripheral blood mononuclear cells (PBMCs), taken at new diagnosis, from a patient treated with antithyroid drugs. The source is a female donor with Graves disease.

The CDR3 reads CATSDRLNTEAFF. DNA of the CDR3: TGTGCCACCAGCGACAGACTTAACACTGAAGCTTTCTTT. The gene calls are TRBV24-1 and TRBJ1-1; possible D gene TRBD1, 5 bases. The CDR3 contains 13 residues. CDR1 KGHDR and CDR2 SFDVKD come from the germline V gene. V was cut by 7 bases and J by 2 bases, with 10 bases left in between.